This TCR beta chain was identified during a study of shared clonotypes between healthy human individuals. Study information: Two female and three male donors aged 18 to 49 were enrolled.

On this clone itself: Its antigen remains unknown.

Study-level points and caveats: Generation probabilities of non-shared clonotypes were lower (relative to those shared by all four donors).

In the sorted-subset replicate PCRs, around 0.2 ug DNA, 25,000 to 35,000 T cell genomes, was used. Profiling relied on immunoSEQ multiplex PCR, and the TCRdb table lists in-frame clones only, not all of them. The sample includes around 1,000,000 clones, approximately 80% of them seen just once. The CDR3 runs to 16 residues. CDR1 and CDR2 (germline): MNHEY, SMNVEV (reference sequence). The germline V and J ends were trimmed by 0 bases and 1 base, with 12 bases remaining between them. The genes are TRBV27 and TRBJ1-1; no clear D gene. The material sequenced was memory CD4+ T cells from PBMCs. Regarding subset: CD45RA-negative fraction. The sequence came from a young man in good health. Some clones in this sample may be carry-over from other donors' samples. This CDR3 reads CASSLSIRLGNTEAFF. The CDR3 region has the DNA TGTGCCAGCAGTTTATCGATAAGGTTGGGGAACACTGAAGCTTTCTTT.